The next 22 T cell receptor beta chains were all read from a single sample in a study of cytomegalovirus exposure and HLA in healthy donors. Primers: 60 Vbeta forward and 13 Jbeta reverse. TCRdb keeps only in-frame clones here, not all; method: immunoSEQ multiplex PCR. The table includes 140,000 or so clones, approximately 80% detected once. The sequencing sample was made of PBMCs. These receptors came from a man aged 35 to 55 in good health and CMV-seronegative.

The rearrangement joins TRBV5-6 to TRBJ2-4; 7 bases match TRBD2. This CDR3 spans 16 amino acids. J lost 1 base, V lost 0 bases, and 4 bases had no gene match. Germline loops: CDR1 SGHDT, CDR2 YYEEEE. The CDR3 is CASSLEGGLAKNIQYF. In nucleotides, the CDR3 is TGTGCCAGCAGCTTGGAGGGAGGGTTGGCCAAAAACATTCAGTACTTC.

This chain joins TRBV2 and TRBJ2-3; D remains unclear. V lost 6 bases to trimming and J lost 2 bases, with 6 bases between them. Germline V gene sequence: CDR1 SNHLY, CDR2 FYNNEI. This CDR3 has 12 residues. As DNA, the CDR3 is TGTGCCAGCAGGGCCGCCACAGATACGCAGTATTTT. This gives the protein CASRAATDTQYF.

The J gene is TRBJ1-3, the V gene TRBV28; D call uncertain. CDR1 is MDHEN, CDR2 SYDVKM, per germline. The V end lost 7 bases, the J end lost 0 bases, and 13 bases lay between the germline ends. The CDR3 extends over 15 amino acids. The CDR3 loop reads CASTHGLTSGNTIYF. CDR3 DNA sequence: TGTGCCAGCACCCACGGACTAACCTCTGGAAACACCATATATTTT.

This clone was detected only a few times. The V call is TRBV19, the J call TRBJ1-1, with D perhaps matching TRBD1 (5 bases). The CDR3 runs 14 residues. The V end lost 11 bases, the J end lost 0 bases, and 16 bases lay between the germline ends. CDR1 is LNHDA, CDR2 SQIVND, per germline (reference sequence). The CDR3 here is CASTRGRVNTEAFF. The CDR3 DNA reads TGTGCCTCGACCCGGGGGAGGGTGAACACTGAAGCTTTCTTT.

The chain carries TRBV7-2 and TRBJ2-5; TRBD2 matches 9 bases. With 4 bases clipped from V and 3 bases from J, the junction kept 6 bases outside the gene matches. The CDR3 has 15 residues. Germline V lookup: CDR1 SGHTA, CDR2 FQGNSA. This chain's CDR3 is CASSSRRGGKETQYF. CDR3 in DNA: TGTGCCAGCAGCTCTAGGCGGGGGGGAAAAGAGACCCAGTACTTC.

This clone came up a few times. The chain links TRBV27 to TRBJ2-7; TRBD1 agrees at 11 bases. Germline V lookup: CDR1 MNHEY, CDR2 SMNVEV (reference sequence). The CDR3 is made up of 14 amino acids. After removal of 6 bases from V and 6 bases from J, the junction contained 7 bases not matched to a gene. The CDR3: CASSYGTGGLEQYF. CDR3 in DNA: TGTGCCAGCAGCTACGGGACAGGGGGGCTCGAGCAGTACTTC.

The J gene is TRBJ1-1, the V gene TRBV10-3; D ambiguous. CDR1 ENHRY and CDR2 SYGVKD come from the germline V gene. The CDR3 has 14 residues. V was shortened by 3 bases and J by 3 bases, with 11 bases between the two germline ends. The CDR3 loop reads CAISELAADTEAFF. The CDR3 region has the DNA TGTGCCATCAGTGAACTGGCGGCGGACACTGAAGCTTTCTTT.

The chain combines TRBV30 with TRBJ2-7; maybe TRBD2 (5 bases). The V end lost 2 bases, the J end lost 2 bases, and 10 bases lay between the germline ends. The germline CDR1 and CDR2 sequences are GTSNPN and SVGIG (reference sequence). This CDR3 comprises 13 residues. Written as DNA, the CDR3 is TGTGCCTGGAGTAATAAGGGAGCCTACGAGCAGTACTTC. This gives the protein CAWSNKGAYEQYF.

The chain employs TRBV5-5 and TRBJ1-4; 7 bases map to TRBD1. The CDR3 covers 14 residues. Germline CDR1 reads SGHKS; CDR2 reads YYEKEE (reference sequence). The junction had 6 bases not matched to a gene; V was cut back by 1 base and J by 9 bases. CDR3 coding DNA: TGTGCCAGCAGCTTGCGTGCACAGGGGAAAAAACTGTTTTTT. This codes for CASSLRAQGKKLFF.

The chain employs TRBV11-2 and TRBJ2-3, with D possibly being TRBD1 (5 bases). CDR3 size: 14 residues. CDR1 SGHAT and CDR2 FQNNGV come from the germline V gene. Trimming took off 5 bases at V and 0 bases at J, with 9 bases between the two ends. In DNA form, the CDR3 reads TGTGCCAGCAGCACAGGTACGAGCACAGATACGCAGTATTTT. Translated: CASSTGTSTDTQYF.

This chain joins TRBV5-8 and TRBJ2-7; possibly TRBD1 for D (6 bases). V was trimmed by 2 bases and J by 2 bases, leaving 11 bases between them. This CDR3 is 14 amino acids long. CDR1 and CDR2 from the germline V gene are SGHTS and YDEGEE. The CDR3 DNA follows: TGTGCCAGCAGCTTTGGACAGCCGGCCTACGAGCAGTACTTC. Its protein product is CASSFGQPAYEQYF.

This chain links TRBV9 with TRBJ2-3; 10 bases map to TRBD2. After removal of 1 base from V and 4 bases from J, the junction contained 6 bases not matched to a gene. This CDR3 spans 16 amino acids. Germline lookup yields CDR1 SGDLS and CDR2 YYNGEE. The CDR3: CASSVWSGGAPDTQYF. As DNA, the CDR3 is TGTGCCAGCAGCGTATGGAGCGGGGGGGCCCCAGATACGCAGTATTTT.

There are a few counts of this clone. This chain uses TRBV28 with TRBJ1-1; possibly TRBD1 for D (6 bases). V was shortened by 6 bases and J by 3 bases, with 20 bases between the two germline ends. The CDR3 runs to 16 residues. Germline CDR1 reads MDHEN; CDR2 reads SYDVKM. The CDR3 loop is CASSPFVWGRDTEAFF. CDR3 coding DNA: TGTGCCAGCAGCCCCTTTGTGTGGGGGCGCGACACTGAAGCTTTCTTT.

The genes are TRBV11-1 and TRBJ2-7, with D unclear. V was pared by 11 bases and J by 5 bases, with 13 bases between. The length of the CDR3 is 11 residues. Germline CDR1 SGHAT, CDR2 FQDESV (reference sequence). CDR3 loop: CAVQISHEQYF. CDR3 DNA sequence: TGTGCCGTACAAATTTCCCACGAGCAGTACTTC.

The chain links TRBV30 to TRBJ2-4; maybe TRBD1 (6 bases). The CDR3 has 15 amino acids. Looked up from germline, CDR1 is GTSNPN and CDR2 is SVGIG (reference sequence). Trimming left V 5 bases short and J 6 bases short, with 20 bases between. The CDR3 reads CAWDPSQGSGNIQYF. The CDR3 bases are TGTGCCTGGGACCCATCGCAGGGGTCGGGAAACATTCAGTACTTC.

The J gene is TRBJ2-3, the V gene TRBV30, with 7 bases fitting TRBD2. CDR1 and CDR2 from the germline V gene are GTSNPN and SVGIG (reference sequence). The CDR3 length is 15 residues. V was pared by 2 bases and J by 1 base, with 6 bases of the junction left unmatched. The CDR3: CAWSKTSLGTDTQYF. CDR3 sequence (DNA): TGTGCCTGGAGTAAGACTAGCTTGGGCACAGATACGCAGTATTTT.

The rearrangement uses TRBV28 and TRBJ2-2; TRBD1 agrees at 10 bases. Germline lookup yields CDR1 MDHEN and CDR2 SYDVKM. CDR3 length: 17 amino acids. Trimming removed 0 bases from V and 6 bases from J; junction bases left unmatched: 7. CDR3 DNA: TGTGCCAGCAGTTTATGGACAGGGGGCGCAGGGGCCGGGGAGCTGTTTTTT. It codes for CASSLWTGGAGAGELFF. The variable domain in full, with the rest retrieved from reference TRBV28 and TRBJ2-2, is DVKVTQSSRYLVKRTGEKVFLECVQDMDHENMFWYRQDPGLGLRLIYFSYDVKMKEKGDIPEGYSVSREKKERFSLILESASTNQTSMYLCASSLWTGGAGAGELFFGEGSRLTVL.

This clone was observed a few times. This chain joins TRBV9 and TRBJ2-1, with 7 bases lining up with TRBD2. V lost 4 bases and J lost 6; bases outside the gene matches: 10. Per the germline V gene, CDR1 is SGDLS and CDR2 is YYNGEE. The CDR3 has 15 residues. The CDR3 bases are TGTGCCAGCAGCCCACGATTGGGAGGGAGCAATGAGCAGTTCTTC. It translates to CASSPRLGGSNEQFF. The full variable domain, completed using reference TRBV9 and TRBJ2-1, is DSGVTQTPKHLITATGQRVTLRCSPRSGDLSVYWYQQSLDQGLQFLIQYYNGEERAKGNILERFSAQQFPDLHSELNLSSLELGDSALYFCASSPRLGGSNEQFFGPGTRLTVL.

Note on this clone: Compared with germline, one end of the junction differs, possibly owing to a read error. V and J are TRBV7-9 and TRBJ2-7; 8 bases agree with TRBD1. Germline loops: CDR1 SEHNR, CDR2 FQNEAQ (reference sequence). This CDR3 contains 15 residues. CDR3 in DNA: TGTTCCAGCAGCGAGGACAGGGACGGGACGAACGAGCAGTACTTC. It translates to CSSSEDRDGTNEQYF.

CDR3 nucleotide sequence: TGCAGCGTTCCCCCCCTTTTACTATCTCGAGGCTACACCTTC. Protein: CSVPPLLLSRGYTF. V usage is TRBV29-1 and J usage is TRBJ1-2; D gene ambiguous. Germline assignment: CDR1 SQVTM and CDR2 ANQGSEA. This CDR3 comprises 14 residues. Trimming stripped 5 bases from V and 8 bases from J, with 21 bases between.

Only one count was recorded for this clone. Written as DNA, the CDR3 is TGTGCCCGGAAGGAAGCGTACTATGGCTACACCTTC. It translates to CARKEAYYGYTF. This rearrangement joins TRBV30 to TRBJ1-2; D ambiguous. Trimming removed 8 bases from V and 3 bases from J, with 13 bases in between. CDR1 is GTSNPN and CDR2 is SVGIG in the germline V gene (reference sequence). This CDR3 contains 12 residues.

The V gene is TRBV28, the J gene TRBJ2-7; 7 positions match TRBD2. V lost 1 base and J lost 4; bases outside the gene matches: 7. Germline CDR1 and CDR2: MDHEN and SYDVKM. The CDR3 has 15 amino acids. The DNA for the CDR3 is TGTGCCAGCAGTTTATCTCCTAGCGGAGAGTACGAGCAGTACTTC. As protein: CASSLSPSGEYEQYF.